The clone carrying this T cell receptor beta chain showed up just a few times. Genomic DNA was the PCR template. Multiplex PCR with 30 forward and 13 reverse primers amplified the TCR beta CDR3. Each CDR3 protein is one row after TCRdb ran MiXCR on the multiplex PCR reads. This table holds 250,000 or so distinct CDR3 sequences, 47% found once. Per germline, CDR1 GTSNPN and CDR2 SVGIG (reference sequence). The length of the CDR3 is 14 residues. The V segment lost 1 base and the J segment 7 bases; nucleotides outside the gene matches: 6. The sample is drawn from a study of type 1 and type 2 diabetes patients.

This chain links TRBV30 with TRBJ1-4; TRBD1 matches 7 bases. The TCR comes from a man aged 18-30 years with type 2 diabetes. Sequencing was carried out using peripheral blood mononuclear cells (PBMCs). DNA of the CDR3: TGTGCCTGGAGTGCCCGACAGGGTGGTGAAAAACTGTTTTTT. Its protein is CAWSARQGGEKLFF.